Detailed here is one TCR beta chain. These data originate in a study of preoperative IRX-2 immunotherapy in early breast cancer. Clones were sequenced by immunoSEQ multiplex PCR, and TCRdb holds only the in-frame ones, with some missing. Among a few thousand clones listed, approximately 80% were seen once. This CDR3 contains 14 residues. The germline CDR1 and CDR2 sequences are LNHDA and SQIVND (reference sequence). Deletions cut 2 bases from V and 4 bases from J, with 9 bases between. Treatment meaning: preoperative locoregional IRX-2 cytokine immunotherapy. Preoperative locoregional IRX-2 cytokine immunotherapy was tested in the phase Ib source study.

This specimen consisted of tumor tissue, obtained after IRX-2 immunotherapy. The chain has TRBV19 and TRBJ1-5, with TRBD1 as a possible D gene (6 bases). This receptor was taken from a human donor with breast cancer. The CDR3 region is CASSILGGNQPQHF. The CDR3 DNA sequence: TGTGCCAGTAGTATACTAGGGGGAAATCAGCCCCAGCATTTT. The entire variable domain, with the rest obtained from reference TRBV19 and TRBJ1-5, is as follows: DGGITQSPKYLFRKEGQNVTLSCEQNLNHDAMYWYRQDPGQGLRLIYYSQIVNDFQKGDIAEGYSVSREKKESFPLTVTSAQKNPTAFYLCASSILGGNQPQHFGDGTRLSIL.